This T cell receptor (beta chain) was documented in a study of T cells in Graves' hyperthyroidism and ophthalmopathy. Study-wide context: Peripheral blood collection took place at initial diagnosis, before any treatment. Study-wide points: Ophthalmopathy and stable hyperthyroidism were separated by a 13 V-J model.

The V end was cut by 2 bases, the J end by 2 bases, with 18 bases between. This CDR3 spans 17 amino acids. CDR1 SGHTA and CDR2 FQGTGA come from the germline V gene. Authors of the study amplified TCR beta CDR3 regions from RNA transcripts. First-round RT-PCR with HTBI primers amplified the TCR CDR3 region. A single record per CDR3 protein comes from TCRdb applying MiXCR to the multiplex PCR reads. Here the sample spans 300,000 to 450,000 distinct CDR3 sequences, roughly an eighth being singletons. This clonotype was counted many times. Its antigen is as yet unknown. This TCR came from a young woman with Graves' hyperthyroidism. V usage is TRBV7-3 and J usage is TRBJ1-1; weak D call: TRBD1 (5 bases). The sequenced sample was blood. The CDR3 protein is CASSLRAAGRFNTEAFF. The CDR3 nucleotides are TGTGCCAGCAGCTTACGAGCGGCAGGGAGGTTCAACACTGAAGCTTTCTTT.